This TCR beta chain was documented in a study of PD-1 blockade in classical Hodgkin lymphoma. Background on the study: Nivolumab was given intravenously to patients at 3 mg/kg every 2 weeks.

Using immunoSEQ multiplex PCR, the repertoire was profiled, and TCRdb retains in-frame clones only, with some absent. The sample contains about 32,000 clones, around nine tenths of which appear only once. Findings and caveats of the study: Those achieving complete response showed baseline diversity like newly diagnosed patients. The study reported lower baseline TCR diversity in newly diagnosed patients than in healthy donors.

The time point: cycle 4 day 1 (C4D1), after 6 weeks of nivolumab. Every patient had relapsed following autologous stem cell transplantation, and cohorts differed in brentuximab vedotin exposure. Researchers report purifying CD4+ T cells from thawed PBMCs by magnetic negative selection. Note on this clone: Antigen: not known.

Germline V gives CDR1 MNHEY, CDR2 SVGAGI. The junction had 4 bases not matched to a gene; V was cut back by 2 bases and J by 1 base. This CDR3 has 15 amino acids. The sequencing here drew on CD4+ T cells from blood, taken before the fourth cycle of nivolumab. This TCR was recovered from a human donor with classical Hodgkin lymphoma. The chain joins TRBV6-5 to TRBJ2-5; 7 bases line up with TRBD1. CDR3 DNA: TGTGCCAGCAGTTACATGGGACAGAGCCAAGAGACCCAGTACTTC. It yields the protein CASSYMGQSQETQYF.